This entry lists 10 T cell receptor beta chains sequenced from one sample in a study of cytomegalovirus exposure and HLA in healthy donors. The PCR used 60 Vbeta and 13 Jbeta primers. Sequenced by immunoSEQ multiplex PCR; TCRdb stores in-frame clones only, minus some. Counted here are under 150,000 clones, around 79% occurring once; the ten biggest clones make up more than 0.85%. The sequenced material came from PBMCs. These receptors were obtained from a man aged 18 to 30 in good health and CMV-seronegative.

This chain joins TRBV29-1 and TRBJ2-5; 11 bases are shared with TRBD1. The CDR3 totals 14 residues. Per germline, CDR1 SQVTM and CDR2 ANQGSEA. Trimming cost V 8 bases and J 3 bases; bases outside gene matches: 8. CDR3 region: CSSIGDRGKETQYF. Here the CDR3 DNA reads TGCAGCTCCATTGGGGACAGGGGGAAAGAGACCCAGTACTTC.

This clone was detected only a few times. The CDR3 sequence is CASSPGTSIYEQYF. The CDR3, as DNA: TGTGCCAGCAGCCCGGGGACTTCTATATACGAGCAGTACTTC. The chain carries TRBV6-1 and TRBJ2-7, with a weak D call TRBD2 (6 bases). Germline CDR1 MNHNS, CDR2 SASEGT. The length of the CDR3 is 14 residues. The germline V and J ends were trimmed by 6 bases and 4 bases, with 16 bases remaining between them.

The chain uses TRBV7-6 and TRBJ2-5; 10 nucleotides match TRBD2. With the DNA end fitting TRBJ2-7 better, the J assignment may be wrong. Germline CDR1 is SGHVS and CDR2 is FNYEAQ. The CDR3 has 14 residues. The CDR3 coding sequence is TGTGCCAGCAGCTCCAGCGGGGGGGCCAGCGAGCAGTACTTC. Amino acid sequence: CASSSSGGASEQYF.

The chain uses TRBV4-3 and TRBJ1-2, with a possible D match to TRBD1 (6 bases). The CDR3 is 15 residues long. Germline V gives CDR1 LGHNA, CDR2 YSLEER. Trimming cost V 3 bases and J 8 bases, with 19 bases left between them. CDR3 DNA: TGCGCCAGCAGCCAGGTATCCCCAGGGGCTGGAGGCTACACCTTC. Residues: CASSQVSPGAGGYTF.

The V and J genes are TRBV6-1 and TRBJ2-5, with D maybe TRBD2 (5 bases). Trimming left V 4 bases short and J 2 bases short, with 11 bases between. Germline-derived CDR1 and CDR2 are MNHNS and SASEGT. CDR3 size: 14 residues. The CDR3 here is CASSATGLQETQYF. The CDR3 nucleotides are TGTGCCAGCAGTGCCACCGGACTGCAAGAGACCCAGTACTTC.

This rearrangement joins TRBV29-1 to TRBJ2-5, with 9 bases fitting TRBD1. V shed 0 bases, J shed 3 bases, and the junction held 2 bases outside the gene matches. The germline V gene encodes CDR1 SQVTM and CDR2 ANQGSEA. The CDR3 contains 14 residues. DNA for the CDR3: TGCAGCGTTGAAGATACAGGGGGCGAAGAGACCCAGTACTTC. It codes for CSVEDTGGEETQYF. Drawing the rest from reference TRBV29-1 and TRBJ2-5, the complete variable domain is SAVISQKPSRDICQRGTSLTIQCQVDSQVTMMFWYRQQPGQSLTLIATANQGSEATYESGFVIDKFPISRPNLTFSTLTVSNMSPEDSSIYLCSVEDTGGEETQYFGPGTRLLVL.

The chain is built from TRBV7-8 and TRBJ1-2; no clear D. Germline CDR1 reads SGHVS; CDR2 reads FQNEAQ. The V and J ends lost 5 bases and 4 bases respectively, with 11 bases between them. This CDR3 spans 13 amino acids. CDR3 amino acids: CASSPQAVYGYTF. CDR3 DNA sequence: TGTGCCAGCAGCCCCCAAGCTGTCTATGGCTACACCTTC.

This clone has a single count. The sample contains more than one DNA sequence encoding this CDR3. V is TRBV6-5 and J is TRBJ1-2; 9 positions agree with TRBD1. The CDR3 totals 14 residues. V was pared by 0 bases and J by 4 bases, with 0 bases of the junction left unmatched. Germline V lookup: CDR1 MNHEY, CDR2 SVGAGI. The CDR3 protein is CASSYSDRGYGYTF. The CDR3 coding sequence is TGTGCCAGCAGTTACTCGGACAGGGGCTATGGCTACACCTTC.

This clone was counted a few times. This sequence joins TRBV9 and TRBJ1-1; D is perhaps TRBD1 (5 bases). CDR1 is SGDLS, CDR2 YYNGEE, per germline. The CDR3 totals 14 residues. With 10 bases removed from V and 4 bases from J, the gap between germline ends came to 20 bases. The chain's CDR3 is CAGTWGGRGTEAFF. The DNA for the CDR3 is TGTGCCGGGACTTGGGGGGGAAGGGGCACTGAAGCTTTCTTT.

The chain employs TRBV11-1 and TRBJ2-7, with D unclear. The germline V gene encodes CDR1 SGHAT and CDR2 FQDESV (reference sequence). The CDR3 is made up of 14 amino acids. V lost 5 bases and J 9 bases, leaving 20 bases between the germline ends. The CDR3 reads CASSLTTTLDGQYF. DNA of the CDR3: TGTGCCAGCAGCCTCACCACAACTCTAGATGGGCAGTACTTC. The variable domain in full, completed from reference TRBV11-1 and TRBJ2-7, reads EAEVAQSPRYKITEKSQAVAFWCDPISGHATLYWYRQILGQGPELLVQFQDESVVDDSQLPKDRFSAERLKGVDSTLKIQPAELGDSAMYLCASSLTTTLDGQYFGPGTRLTVT.